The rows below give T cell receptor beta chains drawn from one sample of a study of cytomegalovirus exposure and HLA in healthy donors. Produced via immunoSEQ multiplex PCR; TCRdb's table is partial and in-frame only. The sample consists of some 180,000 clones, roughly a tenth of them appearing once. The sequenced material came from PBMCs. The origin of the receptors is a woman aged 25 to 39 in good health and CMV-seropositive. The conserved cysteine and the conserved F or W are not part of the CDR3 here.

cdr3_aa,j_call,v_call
ASSPPRNTGELF,TRBJ2-2,TRBV18
ASSRTGNTGELF,TRBJ2-2,TRBV6-5
ASSPDRGRVYGYT,TRBJ1-2,TRBV27
AWRIAGGNEQF,TRBJ2-1,TRBV30
ASSMSTRETQY,TRBJ2-5,TRBV5-4
ASSADREGQPQH,TRBJ1-5,TRBV19
AWREGETQY,TRBJ2-5,TRBV30
ASSFSSQGRVGYT,TRBJ1-2,TRBV5-1
ASSTTPGANVLT,TRBJ2-6,TRBV27
ASSLSRDNEKLF,TRBJ1-4,TRBV7-9
ASSLVQGAGNTIY,TRBJ1-3,TRBV7-9
ASSQSGTGRNEQF,TRBJ2-1,TRBV7-2
ASSPSLNTEAF,TRBJ1-1,TRBV6-1
ASSTTGGHGYT,TRBJ1-2,TRBV6-5
ASSYSGTGSYEQY,TRBJ2-7,TRBV6-5
ASTPEGGQGSQPQH,TRBJ1-5,TRBV19
ASSPPSGALYGYT,TRBJ1-2,TRBV5-6
ASSGSTYQPQH,TRBJ1-5,TRBV7-9
SVRAEESSGYT,TRBJ1-2,TRBV29-1
ASSYSTDKAF,TRBJ1-1,TRBV6-5
ASSVEGGWMDTEAF,TRBJ1-1,TRBV9
ASSLVAGSYNEQF,TRBJ2-1,TRBV27
AWSPGLSSGANVLT,TRBJ2-6,TRBV30
ASSLSQGFEAF,TRBJ1-1,TRBV18
ASSLMRGSGMGEQF,TRBJ2-1,TRBV6-5
ASSAPDRGYEQF,TRBJ2-1,TRBV5-1
ASSYWDREQF,TRBJ2-1,TRBV7-9
ASSARTGIGRNTIY,TRBJ1-3,TRBV7-9
ASRRFTEAF,TRBJ1-1,TRBV2
ASSAQGDSTYGYT,TRBJ1-2,TRBV6-1
ASQLGGEETQY,TRBJ2-5,TRBV6-5
ASSLGSTVF,TRBJ2-1,TRBV7-9
AISRQGVYNEQF,TRBJ2-1,TRBV10-3
ASRTGATNEKLF,TRBJ1-4,TRBV6-1
ASMASGSKEQY,TRBJ2-7,TRBV19